Following are 20 T cell receptor beta chains from one sample sequenced in a study of CD8+CD57+ T cells in acquired aplastic anemia. Whoever was chosen for sequencing had shown CD8+CD57+ cell expansion by flow cytometry. Template material for TCR beta VDJ and CDR3 profiling consisted of genomic DNA. In TCRdb, the reads were re-called with MiXCR into one record per CDR3 protein. The sample has 180,000 or so distinct CDR3 sequences, around half seen once. Sequencing used sorted CD4+, CD8+, or CD8+CD57+ T cells (not recorded which) from PBMCs. All receptors come from a human donor with aplastic anemia.

In regard to this clonotype: The junction and the germline gene differ at one end; a read error may be behind it. The rearrangement links TRBV15 to TRBJ2-7; no firm D call. Germline CDR1 reads LNHNV; CDR2 reads YYDKDF (reference sequence). The CDR3 spans 12 residues. CDR3 loop: CASSDNSYEQYF. The CDR3 nucleotides are TGTGCCAGCAGCGACAACTCCTACGAGCAGTACTTC.

Points on this clonotype: This sequence may be a read error, since a much larger clone differs from it by one base. The chain carries TRBV6-5 and TRBJ1-2, with D maybe TRBD1 (5 bases). The CDR3 has 13 residues. V was shortened by 4 bases and J by 5 bases, with 11 bases between the two germline ends. The germline V gene encodes CDR1 MNHEY and CDR2 SVGAGI. In nucleotides, the CDR3 is TGTGCCAGCAGTTTCGCGGGGCGATATGGCTACACCTTC. Translation: CASSFAGRYGYTF.

The chain employs TRBV29-1 and TRBJ1-6; no reliable D call. V was shortened by 5 bases and J by 2 bases, with 13 bases between the two germline ends. The CDR3 totals 15 residues. Germline values: CDR1 SQVTM, CDR2 ANQGSEA. CDR3 bases: TGCAGCGTTCTAGCATATCTGGCCTATAATTCACCCCTCCACTTT. Translating it yields CSVLAYLAYNSPLHF.

This clonotype occurred once. A much larger clone is a single base away; this may be a read error. The chain employs TRBV5-4 and TRBJ1-1, with D uncertain. The germline CDR1 and CDR2 sequences are SGHNT and YYREEE (reference sequence). The ends were cut back, 1 base at V and 0 bases at J, with 10 bases in the middle. The CDR3 runs to 15 residues. The CDR3 here is CASSLRGSVNTEAFF. The CDR3 coding sequence is TGTGCCAGCAGCTTGCGGGGATCCGTGAACACTGAAGCTTTCTTT.

This clonotype has ten or more counts. This chain links TRBV4-1 with TRBJ1-1, with D unresolved. The length of the CDR3 is 14 residues. The germline gives CDR1 MGHRA, CDR2 YSYEKL. Trimming removed 0 bases at V and 0 bases at J, with 5 bases between. This CDR3 is CASSQDTVNTEAFF. DNA of the CDR3: TGCGCCAGCAGCCAAGACACGGTGAACACTGAAGCTTTCTTT.

This clonotype came up many times. This CDR3 reads CASSWTATNEKLFF. CDR3 coding DNA: TGTGCCAGCAGCTGGACAGCAACTAATGAAAAACTGTTTTTT. This chain connects TRBV7-2 to TRBJ1-4; D might be TRBD1 (6 bases). The CDR3 consists of 14 residues. The V end lost 4 bases, the J end lost 0 bases, and 6 bases lay between the germline ends. The germline V gene has CDR1 SGHTA and CDR2 FQGNSA.

This clonotype was detected a few times. Since a much larger clone is just one base distant, this may be a read error. This chain's CDR3 is CASSQGGYGESSPLHF. In DNA form, the CDR3 reads TGCGCCAGCAGCCAGGGGGGGTACGGGGAGAGTTCACCCCTCCACTTT. The rearrangement uses TRBV5-1 and TRBJ1-6, with 7 bases that match TRBD1. Germline values: CDR1 SGHRS, CDR2 YFSETQ. Losses at the gene ends were 4 bases for V and 9 bases for J; bases not matched to a gene: 13. This CDR3 is built from 16 residues.

This clonotype was seen repeatedly, ten times or more. The gene calls are TRBV5-6 and TRBJ2-1; D possibly uses TRBD1 or TRBD2 (6 bases each). CDR1 and CDR2 (germline): SGHDT, YYEEEE. The CDR3 length is 15 residues. V lost 3 bases, J lost 9 bases, and 19 bases lay in between. CDR3 loop: CASSYGGLGSGEQFF. In nucleotides, the CDR3 is TGTGCCAGCAGCTATGGGGGGCTCGGGTCAGGTGAGCAGTTCTTC.

This chain connects TRBV13 to TRBJ1-2; D gene uncertain. The CDR3 is 12 residues long. V gave up 5 bases and J gave up 12 bases, with 16 bases separating them. The germline V gene has CDR1 PRHDT and CDR2 FYEKMQ (reference sequence). The DNA of the CDR3 is TGTGCCAGCAGCCAAATTAAGGGAGGAAACACCTTC. Translating it yields CASSQIKGGNTF.

This clonotype was seen a few times. The rearrangement uses TRBV12-3 or TRBV12-4 and TRBJ2-2; tentative D call: TRBD2 (6 bases). Trimming removed 6 bases from V and 5 bases from J, with 16 bases in between. The CDR3 has 15 amino acids. The CDR3 DNA follows: TGTGCCAGCAGCCTCCGCCGGGAGAGTACCGGGGAGCTGTTTTTT. Its protein is CASSLRRESTGELFF.

At least ten counts were recorded for this clonotype. The V gene is TRBV20-1, the J gene TRBJ2-3, with D perhaps TRBD2 (6 bases). Between the trimmed V and J ends, which lost 4 bases and 1 base, there was a span of 12 bases. CDR1 is DFQATT and CDR2 is SNEGSKA in the germline V gene (reference sequence). The length of the CDR3 is 14 residues. CDR3 in amino acids: CSAKTSFGTDTQYF. The CDR3 nucleotides read TGCAGTGCTAAGACTAGTTTCGGCACAGATACGCAGTATTTT.

The chain recombines TRBV12-3 or TRBV12-4 with TRBJ2-7; 9 positions match TRBD1. This CDR3 is built from 14 residues. V shed 1 base and J 5 bases; nucleotides not matched to a gene: 3. The CDR3: CASSLVRTGDEQYF. CDR3 bases: TGTGCCAGCAGTTTAGTGAGGACAGGGGACGAGCAGTACTTC.

DNA of the CDR3: TGTGCCAGCAGCTTTTCTGGGAGCTCCTATAATTCACCCCTCCACTTT. This codes for CASSFSGSSYNSPLHF. V and J are TRBV11-2 and TRBJ1-6, with D hard to call. Germline V gives CDR1 SGHAT, CDR2 FQNNGV. The CDR3 sequence is 16 residues long. V gave up 3 bases and J gave up 0 bases, with 9 bases separating them.

There are many counts of this clonotype. The gene calls are TRBV7-9 and TRBJ1-5; D gene ambiguous. The ends were cut back, 5 bases at V and 4 bases at J, with 6 bases in the middle. Germline CDR1 is SEHNR and CDR2 is FQNEAQ (reference sequence). The CDR3 consists of 12 residues. The CDR3 protein is CASSPPNQPQHF. The CDR3 nucleotides are TGTGCCAGCAGCCCCCCAAATCAGCCCCAGCATTTT.

CDR3 protein: CASSVELLNTEAFF. CDR3 DNA sequence: TGTGCCAGCAGTGTTGAACTTCTGAACACTGAAGCTTTCTTT. This sequence joins TRBV2 and TRBJ1-1; D uncertain. Trimming shortened V by 4 bases and J by 0 bases, and 9 bases separated the two germline ends. CDR1 and CDR2 (germline): SNHLY, FYNNEI. The CDR3 runs 14 residues.

Comments on this clonotype: A much larger clone is a single base away; this may be a read error. The J gene is TRBJ2-7, the V gene TRBV5-5; tentative D call: TRBD1 (5 bases). CDR1 is SGHKS, CDR2 YYEKEE, per germline (reference sequence). Between the trimmed V and J ends, which lost 1 base and 5 bases, there was a span of 13 bases. This CDR3 is 14 amino acids long. The DNA for the CDR3 is TGTGCCAGCAGCTTGCAGGGCCGGTCCCACGAGCAGTACTTC. This translates into CASSLQGRSHEQYF. Complete variable domain (other parts from reference TRBV5-5 and TRBJ2-7): DAGVTQSPTHLIKTRGQQVTLRCSPISGHKSVSWYQQVLGQGPQFIFQYYEKEERGRGNFPDRFSARQFPNYSSELNVNALLLGDSALYLCASSLQGRSHEQYFGPGTRLTVT.

This chain connects TRBV9 to TRBJ2-7, with 12 bases aligning to TRBD2. The ends lost 3 bases at V and 9 bases at J; junction bases unmatched: 10. CDR3 length: 15 residues. Per the germline V gene, CDR1 is SGDLS and CDR2 is YYNGEE. Here the CDR3 DNA reads TGTGCCAGCAGCGCCTCGGGACTAGCGGGCCAGGGGCAGTACTTC. Protein sequence: CASSASGLAGQGQYF. The full variable domain, completed using reference TRBV9 and TRBJ2-7, is DSGVTQTPKHLITATGQRVTLRCSPRSGDLSVYWYQQSLDQGLQFLIQYYNGEERAKGNILERFSAQQFPDLHSELNLSSLELGDSALYFCASSASGLAGQGQYFGPGTRLTVT.

As regards this clonotype: Being one base from a much bigger clone, this may be a read error. The chain joins TRBV12-3 or TRBV12-4 to TRBJ1-2, with D perhaps matching TRBD1 (6 bases). The CDR3 is made up of 15 amino acids. V lost 1 base and J 8 bases, leaving 17 bases between the germline ends. The CDR3 protein is CASSLVLRTEGGYTF. The DNA for the CDR3 is TGTGCCAGCAGTTTAGTGCTTAGGACAGAGGGGGGCTACACCTTC.

This clonotype has only a few counts. The chain has TRBV25-1 and TRBJ2-3, with D perhaps TRBD2 (5 bases). The V end lost 4 bases, the J end lost 2 bases, and 16 bases lay between the germline ends. Germline V gene sequence: CDR1 MGHDK, CDR2 SYGVNS. The CDR3 has 16 residues. CDR3 sequence (DNA): TGTGCCAGCAGTGGACGAGGGAGATGGGACACAGATACGCAGTATTTT. Its translation: CASSGRGRWDTDTQYF.

The chain combines TRBV6-5 with TRBJ1-6; 7 bases match TRBD1. CDR3 length: 17 residues. CDR1 MNHEY and CDR2 SVGAGI come from the germline V gene. Losses at the gene ends were 2 bases for V and 6 bases for J; bases not matched to a gene: 10. CDR3 in amino acids: CASSYVGTGAVNSPLHF. The CDR3 DNA reads as TGTGCCAGCAGTTACGTTGGCACAGGGGCCGTTAATTCACCCCTCCACTTT.